The 17 T cell receptor beta chains presented below share a single source sample, sequenced in a study of blood T cell repertoires in COVID-19. The data were produced by immunoSEQ multiplex PCR, yet TCRdb's version contains in-frame clones alone and is incomplete. The table lists about 270,000 clones, 85% to 90% of them singletons. Input material: peripheral blood. The receptors originated from a woman in her twenties or thirties with COVID-19, enrolled during active disease.

V gene TRBV5-1 combines with J gene TRBJ1-2; 10 nucleotides agree with TRBD1. Germline values: CDR1 SGHRS, CDR2 YFSETQ. The CDR3 loop spans 14 amino acids. V was pared by 4 bases and J by 6 bases, with 6 bases of the junction left unmatched. CDR3 loop: CASSAPGQGDGYTF. The CDR3 coding sequence is TGCGCCAGCAGCGCCCCCGGACAGGGGGATGGCTACACCTTC.

CDR3 in DNA: TGTGCCAGCAGCTTATGGCGGCTAGCGGGTGCCACAGATACGCAGTATTTT. It codes for CASSLWRLAGATDTQYF. The chain has TRBV5-5 and TRBJ2-3; 8 nucleotides line up with TRBD2. The CDR3 runs 17 residues. Germline lookup yields CDR1 SGHKS and CDR2 YYEKEE (reference sequence). V lost 2 bases and J lost 2; bases outside the gene matches: 10.

V and J are TRBV12-5 and TRBJ2-2; perhaps TRBD2 as D (7 bases). Germline lookup yields CDR1 LGHNT and CDR2 FRNRAP. This CDR3 spans 15 amino acids. V lost 4 bases to trimming and J lost 4 bases, with 13 bases between them. CDR3 amino acids: CASGYAGALTGELFF. The CDR3 coding sequence is TGTGCTAGTGGTTATGCGGGGGCACTCACCGGGGAGCTGTTTTTT.

The chain couples TRBV28 to TRBJ2-1; 9 bases are a match to TRBD1. J was trimmed by 12 bases and V by 5 bases; bases with no gene match: 17. CDR1 is MDHEN and CDR2 is SYDVKM in the germline V gene. The CDR3 is 16 residues long. CDR3 in DNA: TGTGCCAGCAGTCTCCCCGCCGGGACAGGGTGGGGCGGGCAGTTCTTC. Protein sequence: CASSLPAGTGWGGQFF. Supplemented by reference TRBV28 and TRBJ2-1, the full variable domain reads DVKVTQSSRYLVKRTGEKVFLECVQDMDHENMFWYRQDPGLGLRLIYFSYDVKMKEKGDIPEGYSVSREKKERFSLILESASTNQTSMYLCASSLPAGTGWGGQFFGPGTRLTVL.

The chain recombines TRBV15 with TRBJ1-6; a weak D match, TRBD1 (6 bases). The CDR3 extends over 15 amino acids. The V end lost 3 bases, the J end lost 8 bases, and 14 bases lay between the germline ends. Germline V gives CDR1 LNHNV, CDR2 YYDKDF (reference sequence). The CDR3 nucleotides are TGTGCCACCAGCAGGTACAGGGTTCGGGATTCACCCCTCCACTTT. Protein product: CATSRYRVRDSPLHF. The full variable domain, its missing parts supplied by reference TRBV15 and TRBJ1-6, is DAMVIQNPRYQVTQFGKPVTLSCSQTLNHNVMYWYQQKSSQAPKLLFHYYDKDFNNEADTPDNFQSRRPNTSFCFLDIRSPGLGDTAMYLCATSRYRVRDSPLHFGNGTRLTVT.

The rearrangement links TRBV2 to TRBJ1-4, with 9 positions matching TRBD1. The CDR3 contains 15 residues. Germline V gene sequence: CDR1 SNHLY, CDR2 FYNNEI. The J segment lost 7 bases and the V segment lost 6 bases, leaving 9 bases of the junction unmatched. Here the CDR3 DNA reads TGTGCCAGCAGACCGGACAGGGGCGGAGGTGAAAAACTGTTTTTT. It encodes CASRPDRGGGEKLFF.

The chain carries TRBV19 and TRBJ1-2, with D uncertain. V was clipped by 7 bases and J by 8 bases, with 14 bases between them. The germline V gene has CDR1 LNHDA and CDR2 SQIVND (reference sequence). The CDR3 consists of 12 residues. The CDR3 region has the DNA TGTGCCAGTAAAGCGGGGTTCTTGGGCTACACCTTC. Its translation: CASKAGFLGYTF.

This chain joins TRBV7-9 and TRBJ1-6; TRBD1 matches at 7 bases. This CDR3 is 11 amino acids long. The V segment lost 6 bases and the J segment 16 bases; nucleotides outside the gene matches: 6. The germline CDR1 and CDR2 sequences are SEHNR and FQNEAQ (reference sequence). The CDR3 sequence is CASSLDRALHF. CDR3 nucleotide sequence: TGTGCCAGCAGTCTAGACAGGGCTCTCCACTTT.

The V gene is TRBV2, the J gene TRBJ1-5; D gene uncertain. Looked up from germline, CDR1 is SNHLY and CDR2 is FYNNEI. The V end lost 8 bases, the J end lost 5 bases, and 16 bases lay between the germline ends. This CDR3 has 14 amino acids. The DNA for the CDR3 is TGTGCCAGCTCGGCGGGGAAGGTGGATCAGCCCCAGCATTTT. It yields the protein CASSAGKVDQPQHF.

This rearrangement joins TRBV21-1 to TRBJ1-2; the DNA was not used to check the table's D call, TRBD1. TRBV21-1 is classified as a pseudogene. The CDR3 has 14 residues. This CDR3 is CASSNDRGNYGYTF. The CDR3 DNA reads as TGTGCCAGCAGCAACGATAGGGGGAACTATGGCTACACCTTC.

V and J are TRBV29-1 and TRBJ1-4; 8 bases line up with TRBD1. Trimming took 6 bases from V and 12 from J; bases not matched to a gene: 15. The CDR3 runs to 14 residues. Germline assignment: CDR1 SQVTM and CDR2 ANQGSEA. The CDR3 coding sequence is TGCAGCGTCGTAACCGGGACAGGTATTGGTGAACTGTTTTTT. Translated, it gives CSVVTGTGIGELFF.

The rearrangement joins TRBV3-1 (or the pseudogene TRBV3-2) to TRBJ1-1, with 9 nucleotides matching TRBD1. J gave up 3 bases and V 4 bases, and 6 bases lay outside the gene matches. Germline assignment: CDR1 LGHDT and CDR2 YNNKEL (reference sequence). This CDR3 has 15 amino acids. The CDR3 bases are TGTGCCAGCAGCCCGATGGGACAGGGCTACACTGAAGCTTTCTTT. Protein product: CASSPMGQGYTEAFF.

The chain carries TRBV7-8 and TRBJ1-2, with a possible D match to TRBD1 (5 bases). V lost 4 bases and J lost 6, with 15 bases in between. Per the germline V gene, CDR1 is SGHVS and CDR2 is FQNEAQ. The CDR3 has 14 residues. CDR3 bases: TGTGCCAGCAGCTCCCTCGCGGGGGTGGATGGCTACACCTTC. Translating it yields CASSSLAGVDGYTF.

The CDR3 here is CASREWAVSNNEQFF. Here the CDR3 DNA reads TGTGCCAGCCGTGAATGGGCAGTAAGCAACAATGAGCAGTTCTTC. This chain links TRBV7-9 with TRBJ2-1; D unclear. V was pared by 8 bases and J by 5 bases, with 19 bases between. This CDR3 comprises 15 residues. The germline gives CDR1 SEHNR, CDR2 FQNEAQ (reference sequence).

The chain is built from TRBV19 and TRBJ1-1, with 8 bases lining up with TRBD1. Germline-derived CDR1 and CDR2 are LNHDA and SQIVND (reference sequence). There are 13 residues in the CDR3. The J segment lost 5 bases and the V segment lost 6 bases, leaving 5 bases of the junction unmatched. The CDR3 loop reads CASSDTGGTEAFF. In nucleotides, the CDR3 is TGTGCCAGTAGCGATACAGGGGGGACTGAAGCTTTCTTT.

The DNA for the CDR3 is TGTGCCAGCAGCCAATTAATCGGCACTGAAGCTTTCTTT. It codes for CASSQLIGTEAFF. The chain joins TRBV3-1 (or the pseudogene TRBV3-2) to TRBJ1-1; D gene ambiguous. In germline, CDR1 is LGHDT, CDR2 YNNKEL (reference sequence). Trimming pared 2 bases from V and 4 bases from J, leaving 8 bases between. The CDR3 spans 13 residues.

The V call is TRBV9, the J call TRBJ2-7; D not resolved. Trimming removed 2 bases at V and 3 bases at J, with 9 bases between. The germline gives CDR1 SGDLS, CDR2 YYNGEE. The CDR3 sequence is 13 residues long. The CDR3 here is CASSVAPLYEQYF. DNA of the CDR3: TGTGCCAGCAGCGTGGCCCCCCTCTACGAGCAGTACTTC. The variable domain in full, completed from reference TRBV9 and TRBJ2-7, reads DSGVTQTPKHLITATGQRVTLRCSPRSGDLSVYWYQQSLDQGLQFLIQYYNGEERAKGNILERFSAQQFPDLHSELNLSSLELGDSALYFCASSVAPLYEQYFGPGTRLTVT.